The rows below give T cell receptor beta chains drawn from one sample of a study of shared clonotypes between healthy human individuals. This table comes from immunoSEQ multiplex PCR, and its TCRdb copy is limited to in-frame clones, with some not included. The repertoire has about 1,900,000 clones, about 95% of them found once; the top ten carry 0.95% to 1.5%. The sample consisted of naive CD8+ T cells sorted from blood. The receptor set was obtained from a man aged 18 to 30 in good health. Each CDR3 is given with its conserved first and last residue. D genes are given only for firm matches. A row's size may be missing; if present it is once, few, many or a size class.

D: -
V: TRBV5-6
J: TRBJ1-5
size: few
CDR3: CASSLGGDQPQHF
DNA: TGTGCCAGCAGCTTGGGGGGGGATCAGCCCCAGCATTTT

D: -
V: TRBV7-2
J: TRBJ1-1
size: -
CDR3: CASSLVGEEARNTEAFF
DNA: TGTGCCAGCAGCTTAGTCGGGGAGGAGGCCAGGAACACTGAAGCTTTCTTT

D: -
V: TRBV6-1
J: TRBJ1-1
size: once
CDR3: CASSEVDWTKVNTEAFF
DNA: TGTGCCAGCAGTGAAGTGGATTGGACTAAGGTGAACACTGAAGCTTTCTTT

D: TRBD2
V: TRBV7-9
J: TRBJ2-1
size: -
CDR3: CASSPRSAGGSYNEQFF
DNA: TGTGCCAGCAGCCCGCGCTCGGCGGGAGGCTCCTACAATGAGCAGTTCTTC

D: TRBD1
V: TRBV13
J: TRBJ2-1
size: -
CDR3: CASSLLGQVRNEQFF
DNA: TGTGCCAGCAGCTTACTAGGACAGGTTCGCAATGAGCAGTTCTTC

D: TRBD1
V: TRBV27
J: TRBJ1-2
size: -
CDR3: CASSSRDRPDYGYTF
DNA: TGTGCCAGCAGTTCCCGGGACAGGCCTGACTATGGCTACACCTTC

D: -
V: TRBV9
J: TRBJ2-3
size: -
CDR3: CASSVSGVGTDTQYF
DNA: TGTGCCAGCAGCGTATCCGGAGTTGGCACAGATACGCAGTATTTT

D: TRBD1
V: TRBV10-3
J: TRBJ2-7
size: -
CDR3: CAISESRTGVQQYF
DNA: TGTGCCATCAGTGAGTCGCGGACAGGGGTGCAGCAGTACTTC

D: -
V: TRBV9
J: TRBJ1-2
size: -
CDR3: CASSPRTLAYGYTF
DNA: TGTGCCAGCAGCCCGAGGACCCTCGCCTATGGCTACACCTTC

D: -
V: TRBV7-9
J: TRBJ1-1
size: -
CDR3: CASSPGTVEAFF
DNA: TGTGCCAGCAGCCCTGGGACCGTTGAAGCTTTCTTT

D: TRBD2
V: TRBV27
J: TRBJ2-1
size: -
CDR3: CASSLLGEGRGHEQFF
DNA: TGTGCCAGCAGTTTACTGGGGGAGGGGAGAGGGCATGAGCAGTTCTTC

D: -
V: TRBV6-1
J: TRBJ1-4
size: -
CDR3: CASSEVALGALNEKLFF
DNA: TGTGCCAGCAGTGAAGTCGCACTAGGGGCCCTTAATGAAAAACTGTTTTTT

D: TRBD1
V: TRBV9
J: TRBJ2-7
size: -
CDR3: CASSEGQGAAYEQYF
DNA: TGTGCCAGCAGCGAGGGACAGGGGGCCGCCTACGAGCAGTACTTC

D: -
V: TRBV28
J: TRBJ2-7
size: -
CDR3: CASTLDDSYEQYF
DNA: TGTGCCAGCACCCTAGACGATTCCTACGAGCAGTACTTC

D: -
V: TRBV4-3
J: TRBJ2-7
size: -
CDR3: CASSPMRSSYEQYF
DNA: TGCGCCAGCAGCCCGATGCGGAGCTCCTACGAGCAGTACTTC

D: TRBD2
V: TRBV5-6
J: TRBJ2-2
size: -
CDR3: CASSLSLAGVTGELFF
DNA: TGTGCCAGCAGCTTGAGTCTAGCGGGAGTTACCGGGGAGCTGTTTTTT

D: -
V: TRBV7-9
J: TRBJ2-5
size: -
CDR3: CASSHEVAEETQYF
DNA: TGTGCCAGCAGCCATGAGGTGGCGGAAGAGACCCAGTACTTC

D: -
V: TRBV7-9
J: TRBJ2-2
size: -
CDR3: CASSLNPGYTGELFF
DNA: TGTGCCAGCAGCTTGAACCCGGGTTACACCGGGGAGCTGTTTTTT

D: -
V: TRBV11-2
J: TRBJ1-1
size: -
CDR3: CASSFPNTEAFF
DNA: TGTGCCAGCAGCTTTCCAAACACTGAAGCTTTCTTT

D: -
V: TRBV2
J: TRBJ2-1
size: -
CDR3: CASRATADLYNEQFF
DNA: TGTGCCAGCAGAGCGACTGCGGATCTCTACAATGAGCAGTTCTTC

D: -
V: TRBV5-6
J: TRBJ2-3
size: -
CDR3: CASSSGWGTDTQYF
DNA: TGTGCCAGCAGCTCCGGGTGGGGGACAGATACGCAGTATTTT

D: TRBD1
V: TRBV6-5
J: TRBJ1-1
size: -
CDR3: CASSPRDRGNTEAFF
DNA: TGTGCCAGCAGTCCGCGGGACAGGGGTAACACTGAAGCTTTCTTT

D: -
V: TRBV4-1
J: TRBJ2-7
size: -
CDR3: CASSLQALYSDSYEQYF
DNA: TGCGCCAGCAGTCTTCAAGCCCTCTACAGTGACTCCTACGAGCAGTACTTC

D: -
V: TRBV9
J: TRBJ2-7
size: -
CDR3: CASSVATEEHYEQYF
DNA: TGTGCCAGCAGCGTAGCAACGGAGGAACACTACGAGCAGTACTTC

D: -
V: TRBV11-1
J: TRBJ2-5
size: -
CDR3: CASSNDRQETQYF
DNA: TGTGCCAGCAGCAACGACAGACAAGAGACCCAGTACTTC

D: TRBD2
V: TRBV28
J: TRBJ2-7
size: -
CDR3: CASSLGRGGYVQYF
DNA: TGTGCCAGCAGTTTAGGGCGGGGAGGGTACGTGCAGTACTTC

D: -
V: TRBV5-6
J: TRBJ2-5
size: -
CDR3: CASSPEIQETQYF
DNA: TGTGCCAGCAGCCCCGAAATCCAAGAGACCCAGTACTTC

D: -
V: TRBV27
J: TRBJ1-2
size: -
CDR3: CASSLGGTGNYGYTF
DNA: TGTGCCAGCAGTTTAGGGGGGACGGGTAACTATGGCTACACCTTC

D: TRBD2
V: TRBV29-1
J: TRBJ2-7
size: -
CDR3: CSFILAGAHEQYF
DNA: TGCAGCTTCATTCTAGCGGGAGCTCACGAGCAGTACTTC

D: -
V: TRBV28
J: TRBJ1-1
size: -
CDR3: CASSLGGGEAFF
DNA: TGTGCCAGCAGTTTAGGGGGGGGTGAAGCTTTCTTT

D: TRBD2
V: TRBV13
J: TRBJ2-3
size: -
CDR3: CASSLAGASGSTDTQYF
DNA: TGTGCCAGCAGCTTAGCCGGAGCTAGCGGGAGCACAGATACGCAGTATTTT

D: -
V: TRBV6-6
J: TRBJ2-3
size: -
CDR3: CASSSKGFGTDTQYF
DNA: TGTGCCAGCAGTTCCAAGGGGTTCGGCACAGATACGCAGTATTTT

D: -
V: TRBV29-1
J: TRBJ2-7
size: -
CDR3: CSVEDLPRRVSYEQYF
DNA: TGCAGCGTTGAAGATCTCCCTAGGAGGGTATCCTACGAGCAGTACTTC

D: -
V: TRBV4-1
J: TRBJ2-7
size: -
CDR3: CASSFRYDTTHSYEQYF
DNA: TGCGCCAGCAGCTTTAGATATGACACGACTCACTCCTACGAGCAGTACTTC

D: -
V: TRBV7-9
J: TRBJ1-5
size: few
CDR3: CASSLTQGYQPQHF
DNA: TGTGCCAGCAGCTTGACCCAAGGATATCAGCCCCAGCATTTT

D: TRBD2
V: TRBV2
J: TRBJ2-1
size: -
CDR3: CASSEALLAGGYNEQFF
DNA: TGTGCCAGCAGTGAAGCTCTCCTAGCGGGAGGTTACAATGAGCAGTTCTTC

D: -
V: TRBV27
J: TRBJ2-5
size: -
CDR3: CASSLGQGTSETQYF
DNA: TGTGCCAGCAGCCTAGGACAAGGAACTTCAGAGACCCAGTACTTC

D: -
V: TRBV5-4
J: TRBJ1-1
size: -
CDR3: CASSLPGEGVNTEAFF
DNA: TGTGCCAGCAGCTTACCAGGGGAGGGGGTGAACACTGAAGCTTTCTTT

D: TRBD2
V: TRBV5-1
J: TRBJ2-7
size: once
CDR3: CASSLAPSGTYEQYF
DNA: TGCGCCAGCAGCTTGGCCCCTAGCGGTACCTACGAGCAGTACTTC

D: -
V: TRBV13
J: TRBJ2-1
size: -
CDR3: CASSSSGRLYNEQFF
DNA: TGTGCCAGCAGCTCCAGCGGACGTTTATACAATGAGCAGTTCTTC

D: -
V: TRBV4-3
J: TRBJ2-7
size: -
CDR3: CASSQDSHGSYEQYF
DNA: TGCGCCAGCAGCCAAGATTCCCACGGATCCTACGAGCAGTACTTC

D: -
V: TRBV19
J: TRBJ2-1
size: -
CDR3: CASMLRSSYNEQFF
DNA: TGTGCCAGTATGCTCAGAAGCTCCTACAATGAGCAGTTCTTC

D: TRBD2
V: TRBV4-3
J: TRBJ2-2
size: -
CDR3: CASSAGDTSGELFF
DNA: TGCGCCAGCAGCGCGGGAGATACGTCCGGGGAGCTGTTTTTT

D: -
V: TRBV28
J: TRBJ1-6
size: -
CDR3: CASSPRGNSPLHF
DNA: TGTGCCAGCAGCCCCAGGGGTAATTCACCCCTCCACTTT

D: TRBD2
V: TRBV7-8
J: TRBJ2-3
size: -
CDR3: CASSLEVAGTDTQYF
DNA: TGTGCCAGCAGCTTGGAGGTAGCGGGAACAGATACGCAGTATTTT

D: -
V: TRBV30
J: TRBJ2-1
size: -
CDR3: CAWSVAGNEQFF
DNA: TGTGCCTGGAGTGTAGCCGGGAATGAGCAGTTCTTC

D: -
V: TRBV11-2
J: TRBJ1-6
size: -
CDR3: CASSLTGAGSPLHF
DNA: TGTGCCAGCAGCTTAACGGGGGCCGGATCACCCCTCCACTTT

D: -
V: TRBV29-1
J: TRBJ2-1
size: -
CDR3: CSVAGNEQFF
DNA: TGCAGCGTCGCTGGTAATGAGCAGTTCTTC

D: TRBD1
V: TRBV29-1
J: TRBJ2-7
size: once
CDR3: CSVESGTGPSYEQYF
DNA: TGCAGCGTTGAAAGCGGGACAGGGCCTTCCTACGAGCAGTACTTC

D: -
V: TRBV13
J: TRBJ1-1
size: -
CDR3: CASSLEGDGTEAFF
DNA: TGTGCCAGCAGCTTAGAGGGGGATGGGACTGAAGCTTTCTTT

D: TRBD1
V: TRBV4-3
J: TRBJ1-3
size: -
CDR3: CASSQDRGSGNTIYF
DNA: TGCGCCAGCAGCCAGGACAGGGGCTCTGGAAACACCATATATTTT

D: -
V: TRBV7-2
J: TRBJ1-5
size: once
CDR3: CASSSEWDRQPQHF
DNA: TGTGCCAGCAGCTCAGAATGGGACCGTCAGCCCCAGCATTTT

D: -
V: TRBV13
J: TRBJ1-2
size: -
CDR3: CASSPRTGFDYGYTF
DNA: TGTGCCAGCAGCCCTAGAACAGGGTTCGACTATGGCTACACCTTC

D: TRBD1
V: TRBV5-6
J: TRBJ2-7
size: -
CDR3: CASSLALGTVSYEQYF
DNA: TGTGCCAGCAGCTTGGCTTTAGGGACAGTCTCCTACGAGCAGTACTTC